This passage covers 21 T cell receptor beta chains from one sample sequenced in a study of technical replicates of blood from several donors. Repertoires were generated with immunoSEQ multiplex PCR, while TCRdb's copy carries only in-frame clones and drops some. Of under 90,000 clones in the sample, 85% to 95% were seen once. The source material was T cells isolated from PBMCs. The receptors come from a human donor in good health.

The chain employs TRBV5-1 and TRBJ1-1; D not resolved. Germline lookup yields CDR1 SGHRS and CDR2 YFSETQ. V lost 5 bases and J 0 bases, leaving 11 bases between the germline ends. The CDR3 runs to 14 residues. In nucleotides, the CDR3 is TGCGCCAGCAGGGCAGTCAGAATGAACACTGAAGCTTTCTTT. Translated, it gives CASRAVRMNTEAFF.

There are a few counts of this clone. The chain carries TRBV28 and TRBJ2-7; 8 bases align to TRBD1. The CDR3 totals 12 residues. V shed 6 bases, J shed 4 bases, and the junction held 2 bases outside the gene matches. CDR1 MDHEN and CDR2 SYDVKM come from the germline V gene. DNA of the CDR3: TGTGCCAGCAGGGGACAGGTTTACGAGCAGTACTTC. Protein sequence: CASRGQVYEQYF.

V is TRBV10-1 and J is TRBJ2-7; no definite D call. The V end was cut by 0 bases, the J end by 0 bases, with 6 bases between. Germline values: CDR1 WNHNN, CDR2 SYGVQD (reference sequence). This CDR3 has 14 amino acids. CDR3 amino acids: CASSESESSYEQYF. The DNA of the CDR3 is TGCGCCAGCAGTGAGTCAGAGAGCTCCTACGAGCAGTACTTC.

The V call is TRBV4-2, the J call TRBJ2-7; the match to TRBD2 covers 8 bases. The CDR3 consists of 16 residues. The V and J ends lost 0 bases and 2 bases, in that order; junction bases with no gene match: 6. CDR1 is LGHNA, CDR2 YNFKEQ, per germline. In nucleotides, the CDR3 is TGTGCCAGCAGCCAAGATAGGGGACTAGGGGCCTACGAGCAGTACTTC. Encoded protein: CASSQDRGLGAYEQYF.

V usage is TRBV9 and J usage is TRBJ1-2, with 10 bases lining up with TRBD1. Germline V gives CDR1 SGDLS, CDR2 YYNGEE. The CDR3 is 15 amino acids. With V trimmed by 3 bases and J by 8 bases, 10 bases remained unmatched. This CDR3 is CASSATTGGIEGYTF. The CDR3, as DNA: TGTGCCAGCAGCGCCACGACAGGGGGCATTGAGGGCTACACCTTC.

This chain's CDR3 is CASTSESSYNSPLHF. CDR3 coding DNA: TGTGCCAGCACCTCGGAGAGCTCCTATAATTCACCCCTCCACTTT. This rearrangement joins TRBV9 to TRBJ1-6, with D uncertain. The CDR3 covers 15 residues. Trimming took off 6 bases at V and 0 bases at J, with 10 bases between the two ends. The germline V gene encodes CDR1 SGDLS and CDR2 YYNGEE.

This chain's CDR3 is CAISEPDRPSYEQYF. The CDR3 DNA is TGTGCCATCAGTGAGCCAGACAGACCTTCCTACGAGCAGTACTTC. The V and J genes are TRBV10-3 and TRBJ2-7, with D perhaps TRBD1 (5 bases). CDR3 length: 15 amino acids. In germline, CDR1 is ENHRY, CDR2 SYGVKD. The V and J ends lost 2 bases and 1 base respectively, with 12 bases between them.

V and J are TRBV10-3 and TRBJ2-5, with 9 bases that match TRBD1. Losses at the gene ends were 6 bases for V and 3 bases for J; bases not matched to a gene: 5. This CDR3 is built from 14 residues. The germline CDR1 and CDR2 sequences are ENHRY and SYGVKD. CDR3 sequence (DNA): TGTGCCATCAGGCCCGGGGACAGGGAAGAGACCCAGTACTTC. It codes for CAIRPGDREETQYF.

The V call is TRBV18, the J call TRBJ1-4; unclear D gene. The germline V gene has CDR1 KGHSH and CDR2 LQKENI. V lost 1 base, J lost 8 bases, and 17 bases lay in between. The CDR3 spans 16 residues. Written as DNA, the CDR3 is TGTGCCAGCTCACCACTCTCAACGGGATCGGGAGAAAAACTGTTTTTT. Amino acids: CASSPLSTGSGEKLFF.

The V call is TRBV2, the J call TRBJ1-5; a possible D gene is TRBD1 (6 bases). Trimming left V 6 bases short and J 4 bases short, with 13 bases between. This CDR3 spans 14 amino acids. The germline V gene has CDR1 SNHLY and CDR2 FYNNEI. The CDR3 is CASRGGPTNQPQHF. CDR3 sequence (DNA): TGTGCCAGCAGAGGGGGACCGACAAATCAGCCCCAGCATTTT.

The V and J genes are TRBV7-2 and TRBJ1-2, with 8 nucleotides matching TRBD1. J lost 1 base, V lost 5 bases, and 9 bases had no gene match. The CDR3 consists of 16 residues. Germline V gene sequence: CDR1 SGHTA, CDR2 FQGNSA. For the CDR3, the DNA is TGTGCCAGCAGCCTAGTGGGGACAGGACATAACTATGGCTACACCTTC. Amino acids: CASSLVGTGHNYGYTF.

CDR3 sequence: CASSLARGEQYF. The CDR3 nucleotides read TGTGCCAGCAGCTTAGCGCGAGGGGAGCAGTACTTC. J is TRBJ2-7 and V is TRBV7-9; maybe TRBD2 (5 bases). The CDR3 is made up of 12 amino acids. V was trimmed by 0 bases and J by 7 bases, leaving 7 bases between them. CDR1 is SEHNR and CDR2 is FQNEAQ in the germline V gene (reference sequence). Full variable domain (rest looked up from reference TRBV7-9 and TRBJ2-7): DTGVSQNPRHKITKRGQNVTFRCDPISEHNRLYWYRQTLGQGPEFLTYFQNEAQLEKSRLLSDRFSAERPKGSFSTLEIQRTEQGDSAMYLCASSLARGEQYFGPGTRLTVT.

This chain uses TRBV9 with TRBJ2-1, with 8 bases matching TRBD1. Germline lookup yields CDR1 SGDLS and CDR2 YYNGEE. The CDR3 consists of 15 residues. J lost 10 bases, V lost 4 bases, and 13 bases had no gene match. CDR3 sequence reads: CASSTHPGGIGEQFF. The CDR3 DNA sequence: TGTGCCAGCAGCACCCATCCAGGGGGCATTGGGGAGCAGTTCTTC.

V and J are TRBV11-3 and TRBJ1-1, with TRBD1 identical over 7 bases. Germline-derived CDR1 and CDR2 are SGHNT and YENEEA. This CDR3 is 12 amino acids long. The trim removed 3 bases at V and 6 bases at J, leaving 1 base unmatched. Here the CDR3 reads CASSFQGAEAFF. CDR3 in DNA: TGTGCCAGCAGCTTTCAGGGGGCTGAAGCTTTCTTT.

The chain recombines TRBV28 with TRBJ2-1, with 12 bases matching TRBD2. The V segment lost 6 bases and the J segment 5 bases; nucleotides outside the gene matches: 5. Germline lookup yields CDR1 MDHEN and CDR2 SYDVKM. This CDR3 has 15 residues. CDR3 DNA sequence: TGTGCCAGCAGACAGAGACTAGCGGGAGACAATGAGCAGTTCTTC. It specifies CASRQRLAGDNEQFF.

The rearrangement joins TRBV18 to TRBJ2-5, with TRBD2 matching 8 bases. The germline gives CDR1 KGHSH, CDR2 LQKENI. Germline trimming cut 3 bases from V and 5 bases from J; bases unmatched to any gene: 8. The CDR3 is 15 residues long. The CDR3 spells CASSPALAGYETQYF. The DNA of the CDR3 is TGTGCCAGCTCACCGGCCCTAGCGGGTTATGAGACCCAGTACTTC.

This clone was recorded only once. V and J are TRBV4-2 and TRBJ2-7; 8 bases map to TRBD2. CDR3 length: 15 residues. Germline CDR1 is LGHNA and CDR2 is YNFKEQ. The V gene end was trimmed by 9 bases and the J gene end by 0 bases; junction bases not matched to a gene: 10. The DNA for the CDR3 is TGTGCCAGTTCTATTGCGGGAGGCACCTCCTACGAGCAGTACTTC. Translated: CASSIAGGTSYEQYF.

The gene calls are TRBV9 and TRBJ1-3; D unclear. The germline V gene has CDR1 SGDLS and CDR2 YYNGEE. The ends were cut back, 4 bases at V and 4 bases at J, with 15 bases in the middle. The CDR3 has 15 amino acids. The CDR3 region is CASSPRTGNGNTIYF. In nucleotides, the CDR3 is TGTGCCAGCAGCCCGAGGACGGGAAACGGAAACACCATATATTTT.

V usage is TRBV2 and J usage is TRBJ2-1; weak D call: TRBD1 (6 bases). Trimming stripped 6 bases from V and 7 bases from J, with 19 bases between. The CDR3 sequence is 15 residues long. Germline V gene data show CDR1 as SNHLY and CDR2 as FYNNEI. CDR3 nucleotide sequence: TGTGCCAGCAGGCCCCATGCCCCAGGGGTAAATGAGCAGTTCTTC. Translation: CASRPHAPGVNEQFF.

This clone was seen only once. The CDR3 sequence: CAIAETDTQYF. Here the CDR3 DNA reads TGTGCCATAGCGGAAACAGATACGCAGTATTTT. J is TRBJ2-3 and V is TRBV10-3; tentatively, D is TRBD2 (5 bases). Germline V gene sequence: CDR1 ENHRY, CDR2 SYGVKD. Trimming shortened V by 9 bases and J by 3 bases, and 7 bases separated the two germline ends. This CDR3 comprises 11 residues.

The V and J genes are TRBV9 and TRBJ2-2; D is possibly TRBD1 (6 bases). V was clipped by 3 bases and J by 1 base, with 13 bases between them. Germline V gives CDR1 SGDLS, CDR2 YYNGEE. The CDR3 covers 16 residues. The CDR3 reads CASSAPYRENTGELFF. CDR3 DNA sequence: TGTGCCAGCAGCGCCCCGTACAGGGAGAACACCGGGGAGCTGTTTTTT.